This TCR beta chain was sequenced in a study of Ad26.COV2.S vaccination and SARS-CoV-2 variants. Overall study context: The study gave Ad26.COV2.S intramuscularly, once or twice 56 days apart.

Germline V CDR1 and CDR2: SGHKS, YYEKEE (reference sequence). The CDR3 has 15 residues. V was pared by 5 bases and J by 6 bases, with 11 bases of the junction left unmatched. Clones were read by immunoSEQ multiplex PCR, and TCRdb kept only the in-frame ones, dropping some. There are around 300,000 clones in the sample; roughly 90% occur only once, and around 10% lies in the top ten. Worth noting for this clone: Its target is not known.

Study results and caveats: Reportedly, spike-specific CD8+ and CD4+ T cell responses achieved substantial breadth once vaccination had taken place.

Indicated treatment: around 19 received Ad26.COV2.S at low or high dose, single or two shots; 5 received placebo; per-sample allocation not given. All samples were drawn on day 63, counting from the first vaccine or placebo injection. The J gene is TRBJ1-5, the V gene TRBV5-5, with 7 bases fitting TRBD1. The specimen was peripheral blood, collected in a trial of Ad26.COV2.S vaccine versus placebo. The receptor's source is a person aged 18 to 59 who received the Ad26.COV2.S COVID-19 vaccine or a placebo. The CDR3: CASSFQTGPRQPQHF. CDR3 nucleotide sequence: TGTGCCAGCAGTTTCCAGACAGGGCCTCGTCAGCCCCAGCATTTT.